This TCR beta chain was profiled in a study of T cell responses to AZD1222 COVID-19 vaccine. The wider study: The study pooled second doses at about 4 or about 12 weeks.

Comment on this clone: Its target is not known.

Study-wide results and limits: Spike was spanned by vaccine-associated CD4 TCRs, with dominance at 160-218 and 743-854.

Here immunoSEQ multiplex PCR was the method, and the copy in TCRdb shows in-frame clones only, minus some. This sample yields about 82,000 clones, of which 80% to 90% are seen a single time; 5.7% belongs to the top ten. The CDR3 spans 13 residues. Looked up from germline, CDR1 is SGHDT and CDR2 is YYEEEE. Trimming removed 4 bases at V and 8 bases at J, with 15 bases between. The clonotype originates from an adult in good health. The chain is built from TRBV5-6 and TRBJ1-2; D call uncertain. The sample here was peripheral blood, taken on day 0 of AZD1222 vaccination. In DNA, the CDR3 is TGTGCCAGCAGCCAGAGAACGTCTTCGGGCTACACCTTC. This translates into CASSQRTSSGYTF. Using reference TRBV5-6 and TRBJ1-2 for the parts outside the CDR3, the full variable domain is DAGVTQSPTHLIKTRGQQVTLRCSPKSGHDTVSWYQQALGQGPQFIFQYYEEEERQRGNFPDRFSGHQFPNYSSELNVNALLLGDSALYLCASSQRTSSGYTFGSGTRLTVV.